The entry that follows covers one TCR beta chain sequence. As yet, its antigen is unknown. Documented treatment: oral pan-JAK inhibitor, 5-10 mg twice daily. It was cDNA, reverse transcribed from extracted RNA, that served as the sequencing template. Produced via immunoSEQ multiplex PCR; TCRdb's table is partial and in-frame only. The repertoire holds some 120,000 clones, with about 60% as singletons. Germline lookup yields CDR1 SQVTM and CDR2 ANQGSEA. The V end lost 3 bases, the J end lost 0 bases, and 5 bases lay between the germline ends. CDR3 length: 12 amino acids. This entry belongs to a study of CD8+ T cells in alopecia areata. Study information: Tofacitinib ran 6 to 18 months, followed by 6 months off drug.

Points from the study as a whole: Besides other cells, scalp samples also yield sequences of resident alphabeta T cells from normal skin.

This TCR came from a human donor with alopecia areata. This chain links TRBV29-1 with TRBJ1-1; D remains unclear. The sample consisted of CD8+ T cells sorted from blood, taken at week 24, from a patient treated with tofacitinib. CDR3 sequence: CSVDRMNTEAFF. The CDR3 DNA sequence: TGCAGCGTTGACAGAATGAACACTGAAGCTTTCTTT.